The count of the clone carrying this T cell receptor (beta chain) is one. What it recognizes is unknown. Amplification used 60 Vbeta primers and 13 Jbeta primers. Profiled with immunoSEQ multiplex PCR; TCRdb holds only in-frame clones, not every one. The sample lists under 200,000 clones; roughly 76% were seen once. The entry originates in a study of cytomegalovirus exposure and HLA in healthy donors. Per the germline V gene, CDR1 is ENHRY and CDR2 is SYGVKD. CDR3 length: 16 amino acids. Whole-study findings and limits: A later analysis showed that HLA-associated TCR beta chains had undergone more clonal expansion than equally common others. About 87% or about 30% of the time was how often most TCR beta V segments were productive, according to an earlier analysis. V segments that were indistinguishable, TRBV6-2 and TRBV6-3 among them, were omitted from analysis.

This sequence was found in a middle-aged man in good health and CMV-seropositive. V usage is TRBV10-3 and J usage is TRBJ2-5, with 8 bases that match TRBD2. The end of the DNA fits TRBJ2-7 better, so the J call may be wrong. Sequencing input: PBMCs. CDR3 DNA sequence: TGTGCCATCAGTGATCGAGCGGGGGAGGGGGGCTACGAGCAGTACTTC. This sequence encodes CAISDRAGEGGYEQYF.